This T cell receptor beta chain comes out of a study of blood T cell repertoires in COVID-19. A few counts support this clone. How the authors handled the data: Cell counts per sample came from amplifying reference gene primers. Some clones are missing from TCRdb's copy, which holds only in-frame ones; the method was immunoSEQ multiplex PCR. Clonal size and the V and J genes are those of that table, whereas D and trimming came from the DNA. Counted here are more than 200,000 clones, 70% to 85% occurring once; the ten biggest clones make up under 2%. Germline V gene lookup returns CDR1 MNHEY and CDR2 SVGAGI. The CDR3 covers 15 residues. V lost 4 bases to trimming and J lost 6 bases; unmatched junction nucleotides: 8. Recruitment covered about 26 US areas and drew participants whose ages spanned roughly 18 to 89 years. Participants reported their clinical history, and cohort assignment relied on those reports. Cohort 3 recovered donors had two negative PCRs, clearance, or symptom resolution.

The sequence came from a man in his 60s who had recovered from COVID-19. What was sequenced was PBMCs or T cells enriched from blood (not recorded which). The V call is TRBV6-5, the J call TRBJ1-1; TRBD1 agrees at 10 bases. The CDR3 DNA is TGTGCCAGCAGTTCAATACGGGACAGGGGACCTGAAGCTTTCTTT. This encodes CASSSIRDRGPEAFF.